Each of the 15 T cell receptor beta chains below was sequenced from the same sample in a study of CD8 T cells in Susac syndrome. It was with random hexamers that roughly 0.5 to 1 ug RNA was reverse transcribed. From the immunoSEQ multiplex PCR reads, TCRdb called clonotypes with MiXCR, one entry per CDR3 protein. The table has around 270,000 distinct CDR3 sequences, approximately 85% seen once; the top ten hold around 0.2%. Input material: CD8+ T cells from PBMCs. The receptors were gathered from a human donor with multiple sclerosis.

This clonotype was seen a handful of times. The chain employs TRBV2 and TRBJ2-7; D remains unclear. Trimming stripped 7 bases from V and 3 bases from J, with 7 bases between. The germline CDR1 and CDR2 sequences are SNHLY and FYNNEI. The CDR3 totals 11 residues. In DNA form, the CDR3 reads TGTGCCAGCACCGAACTCTACGAGCAGTACTTC. As protein: CASTELYEQYF.

As to this clonotype: Sequence at one end of the junction differs from germline and may be a read error. CDR3 nucleotides: TGTGCCAGCAGCTACTTTTTCGAGGGCCTTACTGGAAACACCATATATTTT. This codes for CASSYFFEGLTGNTIYF. The gene calls are TRBV6-5 and TRBJ1-3; D is undetermined. Germline V gene data show CDR1 as MNHEY and CDR2 as SVGAGI. The CDR3 covers 17 residues.

V is TRBV24-1 and J is TRBJ2-1, with TRBD2 matching over 12 bases. CDR1 and CDR2 (germline): KGHDR, SFDVKD. CDR3 size: 16 residues. V shed 4 bases, J shed 9 bases, and the junction held 9 bases outside the gene matches. The CDR3: CATSEPPSGREGEQFF. CDR3 bases: TGTGCCACCAGTGAACCGCCTAGCGGGAGGGAGGGTGAGCAGTTCTTC.

V gene TRBV5-1 combines with J gene TRBJ2-1; 8 bases match TRBD1. CDR3 size: 15 residues. J was trimmed by 2 bases and V by 1 base; bases with no gene match: 2. Germline loops: CDR1 SGHRS, CDR2 YFSETQ. The CDR3 protein is CASSLRTGPYNEQFF. In nucleotides, the CDR3 is TGCGCCAGCAGCTTGAGGACAGGGCCCTACAATGAGCAGTTCTTC. The full variable domain, completed using reference TRBV5-1 and TRBJ2-1, is KAGVTQTPRYLIKTRGQQVTLSCSPISGHRSVSWYQQTPGQGLQFLFEYFSETQRNKGNFPGRFSGRQFSNSRSEMNVSTLELGDSALYLCASSLRTGPYNEQFFGPGTRLTVL.

This chain joins TRBV5-1 and TRBJ2-1, with 16 positions matching TRBD2. This CDR3 is 20 amino acids long. The ends lost 4 bases at V and 5 bases at J; junction bases unmatched: 15. Germline CDR1 reads SGHRS; CDR2 reads YFSETQ. For the CDR3, the DNA is TGCGCCAGCAGCCCCGGGACTAGCGGGAGGGGATGGCCTCCCCACAATGAGCAGTTCTTC. It translates to CASSPGTSGRGWPPHNEQFF. Full variable domain (remainder filled in from reference TRBV5-1 and TRBJ2-1): KAGVTQTPRYLIKTRGQQVTLSCSPISGHRSVSWYQQTPGQGLQFLFEYFSETQRNKGNFPGRFSGRQFSNSRSEMNVSTLELGDSALYLCASSPGTSGRGWPPHNEQFFGPGTRLTVL.

The chain uses TRBV12-3 or TRBV12-4 and TRBJ2-2; TRBD1 agrees at 7 bases. Trimming at V came to 6 bases and at J to 5 bases, leaving 9 bases not matched to a gene. The CDR3 consists of 15 residues. CDR3 coding DNA: TGTGCCAGCAGCGTTCCGGGACAGTGGACCGGGGAGCTGTTTTTT. Encoded protein: CASSVPGQWTGELFF.

This chain joins TRBV7-2 and TRBJ2-1; weak D call: TRBD1 (7 bases). Germline V gene data show CDR1 as SGHTA and CDR2 as FQGNSA. Trimming removed 1 base at V and 8 bases at J, with 21 bases between. This CDR3 has 17 residues. The DNA of the CDR3 is TGTGCCAGCAGCTTAGAGGGGGCGGGACAGTCAACCGATGAGCAGTTCTTC. Residues: CASSLEGAGQSTDEQFF.

The chain employs TRBV30 and TRBJ2-1; D is unclear. The CDR3 totals 13 residues. V was cut by 3 bases and J by 0 bases, with 6 bases left in between. Germline CDR1 is GTSNPN and CDR2 is SVGIG (reference sequence). As DNA, the CDR3 is TGTGCCTGGAGCGTGGTCTCCTACAATGAGCAGTTCTTC. Protein: CAWSVVSYNEQFF.

The chain combines TRBV29-1 with TRBJ2-2, with a weak D call TRBD2 (5 bases). Deletions cut 0 bases from V and 6 bases from J, with 8 bases between. CDR1 is SQVTM and CDR2 is ANQGSEA in the germline V gene. This CDR3 is 13 amino acids long. DNA of the CDR3: TGCAGCGTTGAAGATATGGGAGCCGGGGAGCTGTTTTTT. Its protein is CSVEDMGAGELFF.

The V call is TRBV9, the J call TRBJ2-2, with D unresolved. V was cut by 8 bases and J by 0 bases, with 14 bases left in between. This CDR3 has 15 amino acids. CDR1 is SGDLS, CDR2 YYNGEE, per germline. CDR3 region: CASPRNDTNTGELFF. The CDR3 region has the DNA TGTGCCAGTCCACGAAACGACACGAACACCGGGGAGCTGTTTTTT. Full variable domain (rest looked up from reference TRBV9 and TRBJ2-2): DSGVTQTPKHLITATGQRVTLRCSPRSGDLSVYWYQQSLDQGLQFLIQYYNGEERAKGNILERFSAQQFPDLHSELNLSSLELGDSALYFCASPRNDTNTGELFFGEGSRLTVL.

The J gene is TRBJ2-3, the V gene TRBV4-3, with no clear D. CDR1 LGHNA and CDR2 YSLEER come from the germline V gene. The CDR3 covers 16 residues. The germline V and J ends were trimmed by 0 bases and 4 bases, with 14 bases remaining between them. The CDR3 sequence is CASSQDLEAASDTQYF. DNA of the CDR3: TGCGCCAGCAGCCAAGATCTCGAAGCAGCTTCAGATACGCAGTATTTT.

The rearrangement uses TRBV19 and TRBJ1-1; D ambiguous. Germline assignment: CDR1 LNHDA and CDR2 SQIVND (reference sequence). V was shortened by 1 base and J by 0 bases, with 15 bases between the two germline ends. The CDR3 length is 17 residues. This CDR3 is CASSIADPTSLNTEAFF. The CDR3 DNA follows: TGTGCCAGTAGTATAGCTGATCCCACCAGTTTGAACACTGAAGCTTTCTTT. Together with reference TRBV19 and TRBJ1-1, the CDR3 gives the full variable domain: DGGITQSPKYLFRKEGQNVTLSCEQNLNHDAMYWYRQDPGQGLRLIYYSQIVNDFQKGDIAEGYSVSREKKESFPLTVTSAQKNPTAFYLCASSIADPTSLNTEAFFGQGTRLTVV.

The chain employs TRBV6-2 or TRBV6-3 and TRBJ1-5; D unresolved. The CDR3 has 15 residues. The V gene's germline CDR1 is MNHEY and CDR2 SVGEGT. Trimming took off 1 base at V and 1 base at J, with 8 bases between the two ends. The CDR3: CASSYLVSSNQPQHF. The CDR3 DNA reads as TGTGCCAGCAGTTACTTGGTCAGCAGCAATCAGCCCCAGCATTTT.

This chain links TRBV27 with TRBJ2-7, with D maybe TRBD1 (6 bases). Germline values: CDR1 MNHEY, CDR2 SMNVEV (reference sequence). V was shortened by 6 bases and J by 4 bases, with 13 bases between the two germline ends. The CDR3 contains 13 residues. The CDR3 protein is CASRAGEAYEQYF. The CDR3 DNA reads as TGTGCCAGCAGAGCAGGGGAAGCGTACGAGCAGTACTTC.

V gene TRBV10-1 combines with J gene TRBJ2-1; D remains unclear. Germline-derived CDR1 and CDR2 are WNHNN and SYGVQD (reference sequence). The CDR3 length is 12 residues. V lost 0 bases and J lost 9, with 6 bases in between. The CDR3 DNA follows: TGCGCCAGCAGTGAGTCAGGGTTTGAGCAGTTCTTC. This gives the protein CASSESGFEQFF.